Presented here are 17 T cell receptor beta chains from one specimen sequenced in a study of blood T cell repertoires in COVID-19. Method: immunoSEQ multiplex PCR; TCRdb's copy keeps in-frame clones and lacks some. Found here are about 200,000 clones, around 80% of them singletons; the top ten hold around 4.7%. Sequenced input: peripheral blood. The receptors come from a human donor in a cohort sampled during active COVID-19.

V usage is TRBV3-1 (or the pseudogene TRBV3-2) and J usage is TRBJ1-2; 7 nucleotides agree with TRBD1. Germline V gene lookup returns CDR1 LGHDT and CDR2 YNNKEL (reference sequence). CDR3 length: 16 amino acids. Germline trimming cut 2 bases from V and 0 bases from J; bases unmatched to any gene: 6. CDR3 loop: CASSQRTGVSNYGYTF. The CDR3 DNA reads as TGTGCCAGCAGCCAAAGAACAGGGGTATCTAACTATGGCTACACCTTC.

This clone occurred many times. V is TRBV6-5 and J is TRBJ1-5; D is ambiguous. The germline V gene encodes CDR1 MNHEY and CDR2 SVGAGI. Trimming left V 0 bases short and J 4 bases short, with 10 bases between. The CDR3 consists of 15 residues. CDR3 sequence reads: CASSYSNGGNQPQHF. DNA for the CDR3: TGTGCCAGCAGTTACTCGAACGGCGGGAATCAGCCCCAGCATTTT.

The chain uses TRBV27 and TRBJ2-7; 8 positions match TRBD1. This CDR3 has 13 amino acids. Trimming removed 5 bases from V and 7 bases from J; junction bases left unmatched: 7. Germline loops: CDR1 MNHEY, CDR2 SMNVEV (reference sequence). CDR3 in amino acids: CASSIRQGQEQYF. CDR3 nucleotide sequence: TGTGCCAGCAGTATAAGACAGGGGCAAGAGCAGTACTTC.

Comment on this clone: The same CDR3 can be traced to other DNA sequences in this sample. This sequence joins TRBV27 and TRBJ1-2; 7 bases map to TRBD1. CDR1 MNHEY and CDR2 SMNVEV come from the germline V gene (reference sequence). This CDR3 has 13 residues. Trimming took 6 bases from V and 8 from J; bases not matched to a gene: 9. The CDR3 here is CASSPDRVRGYTF. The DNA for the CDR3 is TGTGCCAGCAGCCCTGACAGGGTCAGGGGCTACACCTTC.

The CDR3 region is CASTLEGRTSEQYF. DNA of the CDR3: TGTGCCAGCACTCTCGAAGGGAGGACCTCCGAGCAGTACTTC. This chain connects TRBV6-6 to TRBJ2-7; D is possibly TRBD2 (6 bases). Deletions cut 7 bases from V and 6 bases from J, with 19 bases between. The CDR3 length is 14 residues. The germline CDR1 and CDR2 sequences are MNHNY and SVGAGI (reference sequence).

In DNA, the CDR3 is TGTGCCAGCAGTCCCGGACAGGGAATCTACGAGCAGTACTTC. This translates into CASSPGQGIYEQYF. This sequence joins TRBV28 and TRBJ2-7; 8 nucleotides match TRBD1. The length of the CDR3 is 14 residues. CDR1 and CDR2 (germline): MDHEN, SYDVKM. V lost 5 bases and J lost 3; bases outside the gene matches: 6.

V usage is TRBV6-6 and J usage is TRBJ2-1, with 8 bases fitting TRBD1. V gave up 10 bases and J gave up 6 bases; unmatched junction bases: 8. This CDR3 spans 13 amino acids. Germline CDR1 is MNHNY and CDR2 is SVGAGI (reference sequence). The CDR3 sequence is CATTDRAANEQFF. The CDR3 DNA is TGTGCCACTACGGACAGGGCGGCCAATGAGCAGTTCTTC.

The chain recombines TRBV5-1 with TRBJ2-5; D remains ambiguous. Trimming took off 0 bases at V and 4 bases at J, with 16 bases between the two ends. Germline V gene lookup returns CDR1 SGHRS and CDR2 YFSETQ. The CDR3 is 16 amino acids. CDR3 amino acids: CASSLVLRTSRETQYF. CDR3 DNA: TGCGCCAGCAGCTTGGTATTACGAACCTCTAGAGAGACCCAGTACTTC.

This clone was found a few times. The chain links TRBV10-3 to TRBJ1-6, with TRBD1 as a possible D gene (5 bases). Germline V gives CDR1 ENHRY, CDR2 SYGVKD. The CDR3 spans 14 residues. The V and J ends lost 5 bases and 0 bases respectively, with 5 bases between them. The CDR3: CAISQGSYNSPLHF. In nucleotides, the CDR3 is TGTGCCATCAGTCAGGGCTCCTATAATTCACCCCTCCACTTT.

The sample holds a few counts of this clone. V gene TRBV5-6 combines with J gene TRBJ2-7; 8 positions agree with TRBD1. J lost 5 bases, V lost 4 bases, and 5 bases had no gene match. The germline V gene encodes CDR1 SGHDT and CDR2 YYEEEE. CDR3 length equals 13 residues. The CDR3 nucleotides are TGTGCCAGCAGCATCTTGACAGGGGACGAGCAGTACTTC. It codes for CASSILTGDEQYF.

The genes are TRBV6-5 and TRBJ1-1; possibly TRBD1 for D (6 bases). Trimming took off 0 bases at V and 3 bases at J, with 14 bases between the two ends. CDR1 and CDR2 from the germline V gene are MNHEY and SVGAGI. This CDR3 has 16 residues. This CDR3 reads CASSYSLGAGDTEAFF. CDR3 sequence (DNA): TGTGCCAGCAGTTACTCTCTGGGGGCAGGGGACACTGAAGCTTTCTTT.

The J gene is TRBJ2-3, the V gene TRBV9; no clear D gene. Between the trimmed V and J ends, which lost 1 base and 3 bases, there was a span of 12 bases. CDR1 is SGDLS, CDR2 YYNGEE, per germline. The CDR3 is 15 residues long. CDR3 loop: CASSVSMGTTDTQYF. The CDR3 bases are TGTGCCAGCAGCGTATCAATGGGCACGACAGATACGCAGTATTTT.

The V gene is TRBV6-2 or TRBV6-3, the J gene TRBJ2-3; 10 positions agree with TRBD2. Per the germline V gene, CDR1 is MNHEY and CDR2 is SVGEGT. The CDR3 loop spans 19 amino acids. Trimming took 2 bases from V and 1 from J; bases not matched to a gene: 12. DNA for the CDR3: TGTGCCAGCAGTTACCGTTCGGGACTAGCGCAGATCCGCACAGATACGCAGTATTTT. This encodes CASSYRSGLAQIRTDTQYF.

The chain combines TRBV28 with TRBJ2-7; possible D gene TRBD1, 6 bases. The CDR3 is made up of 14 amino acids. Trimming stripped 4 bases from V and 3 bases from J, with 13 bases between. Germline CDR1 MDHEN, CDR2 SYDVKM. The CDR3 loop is CASSSRTVGYEQYF. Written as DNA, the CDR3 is TGTGCCAGCAGTTCCCGGACAGTAGGCTACGAGCAGTACTTC.

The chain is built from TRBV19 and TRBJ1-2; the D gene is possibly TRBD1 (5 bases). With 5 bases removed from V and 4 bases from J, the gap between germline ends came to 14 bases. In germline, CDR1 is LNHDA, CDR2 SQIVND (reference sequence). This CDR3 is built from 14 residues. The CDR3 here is CASSSRVLPYGYTF. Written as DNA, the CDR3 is TGTGCCAGTAGTTCCAGGGTTCTCCCCTATGGCTACACCTTC. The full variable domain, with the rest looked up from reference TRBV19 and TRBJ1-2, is DGGITQSPKYLFRKEGQNVTLSCEQNLNHDAMYWYRQDPGQGLRLIYYSQIVNDFQKGDIAEGYSVSREKKESFPLTVTSAQKNPTAFYLCASSSRVLPYGYTFGSGTRLTVV.

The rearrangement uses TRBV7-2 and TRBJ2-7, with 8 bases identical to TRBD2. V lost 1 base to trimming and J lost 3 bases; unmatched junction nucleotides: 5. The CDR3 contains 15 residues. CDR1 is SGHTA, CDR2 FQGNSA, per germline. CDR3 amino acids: CASSLGSSGGYEQYF. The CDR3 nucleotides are TGTGCCAGCAGCTTAGGAAGCAGCGGGGGCTACGAGCAGTACTTC.

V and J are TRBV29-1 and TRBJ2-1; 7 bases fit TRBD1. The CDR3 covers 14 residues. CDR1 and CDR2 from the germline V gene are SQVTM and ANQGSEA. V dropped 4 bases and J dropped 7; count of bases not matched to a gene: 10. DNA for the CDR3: TGCAGCGTTGTGATCGACAGGGCGAGTAATGAGCAGTTCTTC. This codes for CSVVIDRASNEQFF.